The entry below gives a single T cell receptor beta chain sequence along with its context. The count of this clone is one. The antigen it binds to is not known. Base qualities are not recorded, but no much larger clone differs from it by a single base. In Seattle, one collaborating source enrolled patients while the infection was active and tracked those patients longitudinally over the course of disease. The collaborating institutions used their own protocols to collect whole blood in K2EDTA tubes. Collaborator samples were shipped for TCRbeta analysis as frozen whole blood, isolated PBMCs, or DNA extracted from either sample type. The immunoSEQ Assay, a bias-controlled multiplex PCR, was used to amplify TCRbeta CDR3 regions from genomic DNA. In the authors' own workflow: The number of nucleated cells in each sample was estimated by amplification of reference gene primers within the assay. To quantify the absolute abundance of each unique TCRbeta CDR3 rearrangement, sequence reads were collapsed and filtered. For each sample, productive Simpson clonality was calculated as the square root of Simpson's diversity index across productive rearrangements. In TCRdb, the immuneACCESS table is reduced to in-frame sequences with V and J assigned. These tables do not hold every clone; where another copy was compared, an unresolved V gene accounts for under half, and the others remain unexplained. The V and J calls and the clone size are those of that table, but D and trimming were determined from the DNA. Within this sample are fewer than 450,000 clones, with about nine tenths of them counted one time only. The ten largest clones take up approximately 7.3% of the sample.

The sample is drawn from a study of blood T cell repertoires in COVID-19 (dated by TCRdb to 2018 to 2021). Background for the entire study: Samples covering the acute and convalescent phases of COVID-19 were provided by collaborators in the United States, Italy and Spain. The samples were drawn from two sources: the first 160 participants of the ongoing ImmuneRACE study, and 1,254 subjects contributed by 6 global collaborators. The material from the prospective study consisted of cDNA or gDNA derived from T cells, B-cell-depleted T cells, or PBMCs. Deeply sampled blood TCRbeta repertoires from subjects exposed to, actively infected with, or recovered from COVID-19 were included in the dataset. The sample metadata nearly always contained a de-identified subject ID, COVID-19 status, age in years and sex. Where available, HLA class I and class II types were taken from metadata supplied by the sample provider and were not determined by assay-based typing. The repertoires were released in a freely available public database meant as a resource for research on the immune response to SARS-CoV-2.

General study outcomes and caveats: How much clinical and demographic metadata was included differed by source and by participant, and the metadata was provided uncurated.

The CDR3 measures 14 amino acids from cysteine to phenylalanine. Only the CDR3 portion is preserved as DNA: 42 bases, with reading frame beginning at the first base. The junction carries 13 bases between V and J, which are trimmed by 7 bases and 0 bases respectively. CDR1 LNHDA and CDR2 SQIVND were looked up in the germline V gene (reference sequence). This clonotype originated in a woman aged 70-85 years with COVID-19, enrolled during active disease. The specimen was peripheral blood. The rearranged segments are TRBV19 and TRBJ2-7; too little of a D gene remains to name it. The nucleotides are TGTGCCAGTAAGTACAGCTTCTACTCCTACGAGCAGTACTTC. It codes for CASKYSFYSYEQYF.